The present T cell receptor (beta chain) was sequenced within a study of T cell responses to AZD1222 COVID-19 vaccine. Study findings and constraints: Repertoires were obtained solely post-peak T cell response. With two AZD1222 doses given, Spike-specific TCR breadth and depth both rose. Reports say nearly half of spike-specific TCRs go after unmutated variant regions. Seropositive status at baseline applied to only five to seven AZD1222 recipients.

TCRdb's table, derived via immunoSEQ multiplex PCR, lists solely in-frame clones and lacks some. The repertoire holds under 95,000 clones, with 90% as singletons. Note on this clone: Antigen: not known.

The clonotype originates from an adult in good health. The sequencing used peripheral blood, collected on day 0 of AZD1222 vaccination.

For the CDR3, the DNA is TGTGCCAGCAGCCCCCGCTTCTCGGGACAGGGGCCAGATACGCAGTATTTT. This codes for CASSPRFSGQGPDTQYF. The chain links TRBV3-1 (or the pseudogene TRBV3-2) to TRBJ2-3; 10 bases are a match to TRBD1. The CDR3 sequence is 17 residues long. Germline V CDR1 and CDR2: LGHDT, YNNKEL (reference sequence). The junction had 11 bases not matched to a gene; V was cut back by 4 bases and J by 4 bases.